This TCR beta chain was captured in a study of CD8 T cells in ankylosing spondylitis. General study results and limits: A TCR beta motif made of several highly homologous variants seemed typical of ankylosing spondylitis blood. Relatively scarce in peripheral blood, disease-linked clones were CD8+.

Germline V gene lookup returns CDR1 MNHEY and CDR2 SVGEGT. Deletions cut 0 bases from V and 7 bases from J, with 30 bases between. CDR3 length: 20 amino acids. TCRdb used MiXCR to reprocess the 5' RACE reads, holding one entry per CDR3 protein. The table shows 400,000 or so distinct CDR3 sequences, with roughly a quarter occurring only once. Only a few counts were recorded for this clonotype. Its antigen is unknown. What was sequenced was blood, either unsorted or a sorted T cell fraction (not recorded which). The receptor was isolated from a male donor with ankylosing spondylitis. This chain joins TRBV6-2 or TRBV6-3 and TRBJ1-1; TRBD1 is a possible D gene (6 bases). The DNA of the CDR3 is TGTGCCAGCAGTTACTCGATAGTCCCTAGCAGGGGTAAAGGACGAGGTGAAGCTTTCTTT. It specifies CASSYSIVPSRGKGRGEAFF.